This T cell receptor (beta chain) is from a study of T cells in Graves' hyperthyroidism and ophthalmopathy. Study-wide findings and caveats: Blood also contained most expanded thyroid clonotypes above 0.001.

Comment on this clonotype: Its target is not known.

Researchers took RNA transcripts and amplified the TCR beta CDR3 regions from them. The HTBI primer set was used in a first-round RT-PCR of the TCR CDR3. MiXCR, applied by TCRdb to the multiplex PCR reads, yields one record per CDR3 protein. The sample includes nearly 750,000 distinct CDR3 sequences, approximately 36% of them seen just once. Aged 18 to 65, the patients had hyperthyroidism that was newly diagnosed and had lasted under 2 months. Patients were excluded for uncontrolled infection, other autoimmune disease, pregnancy or lactation. The origin of this receptor is a middle-aged woman with Graves' hyperthyroidism. Specimen: blood.

The CDR3 loop reads CASSQEHGASNQPQHF. For the CDR3, the DNA is TGCGCCAGCAGCCAAGAGCACGGAGCCAGCAATCAGCCCCAGCATTTT. V is TRBV4-3 and J is TRBJ1-5, with D unclear. The CDR3 contains 16 residues. Per the germline V gene, CDR1 is LGHNA and CDR2 is YSLEER. The V end was cut by 0 bases, the J end by 1 base, with 10 bases between.